One and the same sample provided the 16 T cell receptor beta chains below, sequenced in a study of T cells in Graves' hyperthyroidism and ophthalmopathy. Amplified TCR beta CDR3 regions came from RNA transcripts. First-round RT-PCR of the TCR CDR3 relied on the HTBI primer set. Via MiXCR, TCRdb re-called the multiplex PCR reads, giving one row per CDR3 protein. The sample lists under 400,000 distinct CDR3 sequences; roughly a fifth were seen once. Sequenced sample: blood. The receptors derive from a woman aged 50 to 60 with Graves' hyperthyroidism.

The chain has TRBV20-1 and TRBJ2-5; D unresolved. Between the trimmed V and J ends, which lost 4 bases and 5 bases, there was a span of 8 bases. There are 11 residues in the CDR3. Germline V gene data show CDR1 as DFQATT and CDR2 as SNEGSKA (reference sequence). The CDR3 DNA reads as TGCAGTGCTAATGCCCGGGAGACCCAGTACTTC. This encodes CSANARETQYF.

This clonotype was seen many times. This chain links TRBV6-1 with TRBJ2-5; D not certain. This CDR3 spans 15 amino acids. Germline V CDR1 and CDR2: MNHNS, SASEGT. Between the trimmed V and J ends, which lost 2 bases and 2 bases, there was a span of 12 bases. The CDR3 bases are TGTGCCAGCAGTGAAATGCCGGGTTTGCAAGAGACCCAGTACTTC. It encodes CASSEMPGLQETQYF.

A note on this clonotype: In this CDR3 the conserved last residue, phenylalanine or tryptophan, is missing, so a read error is likely. The rearrangement links TRBV7-8 to TRBJ1-1; D not certain. The germline gives CDR1 SGHVS, CDR2 FQNEAQ. The CDR3 consists of 14 residues. For the CDR3, the DNA is TGCGCCAGCAGCTTAGGTACGATGAACACTGAAGCTTTCCTT. This codes for CASSLGTMNTEAFL.

This clonotype was recorded many times. V gene TRBV12-3 or TRBV12-4 combines with J gene TRBJ2-5; D is uncertain. Deletions cut 6 bases from V and 5 bases from J, with 16 bases between. CDR3 length: 14 residues. The CDR3: CASSQVGSGETQYF. In DNA, the CDR3 is TGTGCCAGCAGCCAGGTGGGATCTGGGGAGACCCAGTACTTC.

This clonotype was seen ten or more times. V gene TRBV5-1 combines with J gene TRBJ1-1, with 7 bases aligning to TRBD1. The CDR3 is 14 residues long. The V and J ends lost 1 base and 5 bases, in that order; junction bases with no gene match: 5. Germline CDR1 reads SGHRS; CDR2 reads YFSETQ. The CDR3 loop reads CASSLYRGETEAFF. The CDR3 coding sequence is TGCGCCAGCAGCTTGTACAGGGGTGAGACTGAAGCTTTCTTT.

This clonotype has a count of ten or more. The chain employs TRBV29-1 and TRBJ1-2, with 9 bases fitting TRBD1. This CDR3 comprises 15 residues. After removal of 2 bases from V and 4 bases from J, the junction contained 8 bases not matched to a gene. CDR1 is SQVTM and CDR2 is ANQGSEA in the germline V gene. The CDR3 sequence: CSVELGWGQGYGYTF. CDR3 coding DNA: TGCAGCGTTGAATTAGGGTGGGGACAGGGCTATGGCTACACCTTC.

The sample holds many counts of this clonotype. In DNA form, the CDR3 reads TGTGCCTGGAGTACCTCCGGGCGTCGGGCTTTCTTT. Translation: CAWSTSGRRAFF. This sequence joins TRBV30 and TRBJ1-1; no firm D call. Trimming removed 2 bases from V and 11 bases from J, with 15 bases in between. The CDR3 covers 12 residues. Germline V gene data show CDR1 as GTSNPN and CDR2 as SVGIG (reference sequence).

This clonotype appeared a few times. The V call is TRBV18, the J call TRBJ2-7; unclear D gene. This CDR3 contains 16 residues. V lost 0 bases and J lost 0, with 12 bases in between. Germline V gives CDR1 KGHSH, CDR2 LQKENI. The CDR3 DNA follows: TGTGCCAGCTCACCACCGAACCGGGTCAACTCCTACGAGCAGTACTTC. Translating it yields CASSPPNRVNSYEQYF.

This clonotype was seen many times. The chain joins TRBV29-1 to TRBJ1-2, with TRBD1 identical over 7 bases. This CDR3 has 15 amino acids. Germline-derived CDR1 and CDR2 are SQVTM and ANQGSEA. V lost 6 bases to trimming and J lost 0 bases; unmatched junction nucleotides: 10. The CDR3, as DNA: TGCAGCGTCCCCCCCAGACAGGGAACTAACTATGGCTACACCTTC. Translating gives CSVPPRQGTNYGYTF.

This clonotype was seen ten or more times. The rearrangement uses TRBV28 and TRBJ1-6, with 7 positions matching TRBD1. Germline assignment: CDR1 MDHEN and CDR2 SYDVKM. This CDR3 is built from 13 residues. V trimming: 4 bases; J trimming: 9 bases; junction bases outside the gene matches: 3. Here the CDR3 DNA reads TGTGCCAGCAGTTGGGACAGACCTTCACCCCTCCACTTT. This translates into CASSWDRPSPLHF.

This clonotype was recorded at least ten times. The rearrangement joins TRBV7-9 to TRBJ1-1; D is possibly TRBD1 (5 bases). Trimming stripped 5 bases from V and 1 base from J, with 35 bases between. This CDR3 contains 22 residues. Germline values: CDR1 SEHNR, CDR2 FQNEAQ (reference sequence). The CDR3 here is CASSHRKLKRGSSLGANTEAFF. The CDR3 region has the DNA TGTGCCAGCAGCCACCGAAAGCTTAAGAGGGGCTCATCCCTTGGGGCGAACACTGAAGCTTTCTTT.

This clonotype was found many times. The genes are TRBV6-1 and TRBJ1-5, with D possibly TRBD1 on 5 matching bases. CDR1 MNHNS and CDR2 SASEGT come from the germline V gene. V shed 2 bases and J shed 6 bases, with 11 bases lying between them. CDR3 size: 14 residues. The CDR3 DNA reads TGTGCCAGCAGTGAACAGGGTCTCGGTCAGCCCCAGCATTTT. It yields the protein CASSEQGLGQPQHF.

This chain links TRBV6-1 with TRBJ2-3; D call uncertain. The ends were cut back, 6 bases at V and 6 bases at J, with 13 bases in the middle. There are 13 residues in the CDR3. The germline V gene has CDR1 MNHNS and CDR2 SASEGT. Here the CDR3 reads CASSLNHGDTQYF. The CDR3 nucleotides read TGTGCCAGCAGCCTAAACCACGGGGATACGCAGTATTTT.

There are many counts of this clonotype. The chain carries TRBV3-1 and TRBJ1-2; 7 bases map to TRBD1. CDR3 length equals 15 residues. V shed 1 base, J shed 5 bases, and the junction held 7 bases outside the gene matches. Per the germline V gene, CDR1 is LGHDT and CDR2 is YNNKEL (reference sequence). The CDR3 protein is CASSQARGRGYGYTF. The DNA of the CDR3 is TGTGCCAGCAGCCAAGCGAGGGGGCGAGGGTATGGCTACACCTTC.

This clonotype was detected ten times or more. The chain joins TRBV12-3 or TRBV12-4 to TRBJ1-1; D ambiguous. V lost 4 bases to trimming and J lost 11 bases, with 11 bases between them. The CDR3 runs to 11 residues. This chain's CDR3 is CASSSGFRAFF. The CDR3, as DNA: TGTGCCAGCAGTTCAGGATTCAGGGCTTTCTTT.

The sample holds many counts of this clonotype. J is TRBJ1-6 and V is TRBV15; D is unresolved. Trimming removed 3 bases at V and 9 bases at J, with 12 bases between. This CDR3 has 14 amino acids. Germline CDR1 and CDR2: LNHNV and YYDKDF (reference sequence). The CDR3 coding sequence is TGTGCCACCAGCAGCCAGCGCGGCGGTTCACCCCTCCACTTT. It encodes CATSSQRGGSPLHF.